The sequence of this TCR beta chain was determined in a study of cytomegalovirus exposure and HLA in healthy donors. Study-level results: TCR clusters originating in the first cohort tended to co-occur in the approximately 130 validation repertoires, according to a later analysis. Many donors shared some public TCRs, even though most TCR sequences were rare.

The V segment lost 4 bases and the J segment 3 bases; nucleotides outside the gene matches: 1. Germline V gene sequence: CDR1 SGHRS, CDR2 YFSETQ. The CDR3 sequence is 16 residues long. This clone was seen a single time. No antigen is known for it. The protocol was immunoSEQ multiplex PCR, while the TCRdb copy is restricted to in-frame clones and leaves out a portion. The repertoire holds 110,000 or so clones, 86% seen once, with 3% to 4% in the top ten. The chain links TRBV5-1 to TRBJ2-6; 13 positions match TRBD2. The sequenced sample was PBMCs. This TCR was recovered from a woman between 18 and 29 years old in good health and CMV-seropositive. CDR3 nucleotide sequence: TGCGCCAGCAGCACTAGCGGGAGGGGTGGGGCCAACGTCCTGACTTTC. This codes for CASSTSGRGGANVLTF.